A single TCR beta chain is shown here with its context. Seattle's cohort entered during active infection and was followed longitudinally. The data derive from a study of blood T cell repertoires in COVID-19. Turning to the study itself: Acute-phase and convalescent COVID-19 samples originated in the United States, Italy and Spain. PBMCs, B-cell-depleted T cells, or T cells provided the cDNA or gDNA that made up the material.

Per the original methods: Reference gene primer amplification in the assay estimated nucleated cell counts. Clones were sequenced by immunoSEQ multiplex PCR, and TCRdb holds only the in-frame ones, with some missing. From that table come the V and J calls and clone size; the DNA was used to work out D and trimming. This sample has a few hundred thousand clones, with 90% found just once. Per germline, CDR1 SGHAT and CDR2 FQDESV (reference sequence). The CDR3 contains 15 residues. Trimming took 5 bases from V and 0 from J, leaving 12 bases between them. This chain links TRBV11-1 with TRBJ2-3; D gene ambiguous. The receptor comes from an older woman with COVID-19, enrolled during active disease. Sequencing was done on a sample of peripheral blood. The CDR3 DNA follows: TGTGCCAGCAGCAAACAACGACTCAGCACAGATACGCAGTATTTT. It specifies CASSKQRLSTDTQYF.